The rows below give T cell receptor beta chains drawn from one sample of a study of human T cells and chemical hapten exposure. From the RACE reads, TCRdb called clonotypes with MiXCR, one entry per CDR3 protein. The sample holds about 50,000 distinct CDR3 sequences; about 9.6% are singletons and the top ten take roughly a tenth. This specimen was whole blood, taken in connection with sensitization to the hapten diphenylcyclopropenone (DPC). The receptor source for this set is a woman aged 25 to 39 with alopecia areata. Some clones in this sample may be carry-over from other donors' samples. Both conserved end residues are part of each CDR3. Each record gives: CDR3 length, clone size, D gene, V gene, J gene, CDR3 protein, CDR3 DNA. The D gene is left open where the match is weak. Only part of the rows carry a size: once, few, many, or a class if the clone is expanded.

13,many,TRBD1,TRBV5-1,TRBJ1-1,CASSSDRDSEAFF,TGCGCCAGCAGCTCAGACAGGGACTCTGAAGCTTTCTTT
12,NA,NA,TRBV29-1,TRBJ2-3,CSVGTSTDTQYF,TGCAGCGTTGGAACTAGCACAGATACGCAGTATTTT
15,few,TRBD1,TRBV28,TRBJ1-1,CASSHPGTGGTEAFF,TGTGCCAGCAGTCACCCCGGGACAGGGGGCACTGAAGCTTTCTTT
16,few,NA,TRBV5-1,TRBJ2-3,CASSSRRVKVTDTQYF,TGCGCCAGCAGCAGTAGACGGGTGAAAGTCACAGATACGCAGTATTTT
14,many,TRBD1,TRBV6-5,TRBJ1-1,CASRFGQGPTEAFF,TGTGCCAGCAGGTTCGGACAGGGACCCACTGAAGCTTTCTTT
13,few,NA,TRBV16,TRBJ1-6,CASSQSRGSPLHF,TGTGCCAGCAGCCAATCGCGAGGTTCACCCCTCCACTTT
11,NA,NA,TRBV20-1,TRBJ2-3,CSACLRDTQYF,TGCAGTGCTTGCTTGCGGGATACGCAGTATTTT
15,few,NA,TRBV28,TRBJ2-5,CASSPQGRLQETQYF,TGTGCCAGCAGTCCCCAGGGCAGGCTACAAGAGACCCAGTACTTC
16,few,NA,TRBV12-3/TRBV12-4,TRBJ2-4,CASSLRVGLAKNIQYF,TGTGCCAGCAGTTTAAGGGTCGGGTTAGCCAAAAACATTCAGTACTTC
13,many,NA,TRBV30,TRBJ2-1,CAWLALSYNEQFF,TGTGCCTGGCTAGCCCTCTCCTACAATGAGCAGTTCTTC
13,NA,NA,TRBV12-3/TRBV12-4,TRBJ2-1,CASSLMWRNEQFF,TGTGCCAGCAGTTTAATGTGGAGGAATGAGCAGTTCTTC
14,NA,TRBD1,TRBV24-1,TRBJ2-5,CATSEPGGSETQYF,TGTGCCACCAGTGAACCAGGGGGCTCGGAGACCCAGTACTTC
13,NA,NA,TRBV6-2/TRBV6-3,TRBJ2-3,CASRGPSTDTQYF,TGTGCCAGCAGGGGCCCTAGCACAGATACGCAGTATTTT
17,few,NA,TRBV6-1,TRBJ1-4,CATIDSGQLATNEKLFF,TGTGCCACCATAGACTCCGGACAGCTCGCAACTAATGAAAAACTGTTTTTT
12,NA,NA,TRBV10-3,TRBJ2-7,CAISEGGYEQYF,TGTGCCATCAGTGAAGGGGGCTACGAGCAGTACTTC
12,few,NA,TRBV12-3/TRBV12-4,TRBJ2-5,CASSLGVETQYF,TGTGCCAGCAGTTTAGGGGTGGAGACCCAGTACTTC
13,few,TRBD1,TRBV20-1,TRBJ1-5,CSASRQGAQPQHF,TGCAGTGCTAGTAGACAGGGCGCTCAGCCCCAGCATTTT
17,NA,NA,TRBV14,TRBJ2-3,CASSQAPGISAADTQYF,TGTGCCAGCAGCCAAGCCCCGGGAATCAGCGCGGCAGATACGCAGTATTTT
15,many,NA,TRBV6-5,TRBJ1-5,CASSYLGQNNQPQHF,TGTGCCAGCAGTTACTTAGGACAGAACAATCAGCCCCAGCATTTT
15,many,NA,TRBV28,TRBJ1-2,CASSFRDRSNYGYTF,TGTGCCAGCAGTTTCCGGGACCGATCAAACTATGGCTACACCTTC
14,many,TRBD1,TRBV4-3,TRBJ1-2,CASSRDRGLDGYTF,TGCGCCAGCAGCCGGGACAGGGGGCTGGATGGCTACACCTTC
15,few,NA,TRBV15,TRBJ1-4,CATSPGPGYGEKLFF,TGTGCCACCAGCCCGGGTCCGGGATATGGTGAAAAACTGTTTTTT
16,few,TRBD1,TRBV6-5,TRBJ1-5,CASSYSWDRGNQPQHF,TGTGCCAGCAGTTACTCATGGGACAGGGGGAATCAGCCCCAGCATTTT
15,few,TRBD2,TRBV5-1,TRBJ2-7,CASSRAGTCTYEQYF,TGCGCCAGCAGCCGAGCGGGGACTTGTACCTACGAGCAGTACTTC
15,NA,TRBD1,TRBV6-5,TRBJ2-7,CASSYGQGEPYEQYF,TGTGCCAGCAGTTACGGACAGGGGGAACCCTACGAGCAGTACTTC
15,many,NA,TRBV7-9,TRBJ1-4,CASSLYSSRNEKLFF,TGTGCCAGCAGCCTTTACAGTAGCCGTAATGAAAAACTGTTTTTT
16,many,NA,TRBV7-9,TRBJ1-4,CASSPRQTNEMEKLFF,TGTGCCAGCAGCCCCCGACAGACCAACGAGATGGAAAAACTGTTTTTT
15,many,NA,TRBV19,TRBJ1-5,CASSMVTVSTQPKHF,TGTGCCAGTAGTATGGTCACAGTATCAACTCAGCCCAAGCATTTT
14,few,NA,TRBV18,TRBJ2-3,CASSPSPSTDTQYF,TGTGCCAGCTCACCAAGCCCTAGCACAGATACGCAGTATTTT
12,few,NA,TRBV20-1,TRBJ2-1,CSAISGLNEQFF,TGCAGTGCCATATCAGGGTTGAATGAGCAGTTCTTC
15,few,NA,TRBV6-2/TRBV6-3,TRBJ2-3,CASSYTGTRGDTQYF,TGTGCCAGCAGTTACACCGGGACACGGGGGGATACGCAGTATTTT
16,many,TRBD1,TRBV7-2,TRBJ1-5,CASSLVGTGSSQPQHF,TGTGCCAGCAGCTTAGTAGGGACAGGGTCAAGTCAGCCCCAGCATTTT
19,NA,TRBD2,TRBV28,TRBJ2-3,CASSLSPPGLAGSGNTQYF,TGTGCCAGCAGTTTGAGCCCCCCGGGACTAGCGGGGTCGGGAAATACGCAGTATTTT
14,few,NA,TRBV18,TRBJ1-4,CASSRQSSNEKLFF,TGTGCCAGCTCACGTCAAAGTTCTAATGAAAAACTGTTTTTT
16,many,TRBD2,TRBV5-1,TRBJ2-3,CASSLGIAGGLDTQYF,TGCGCCAGCAGCTTGGGGATAGCGGGGGGGCTGGATACGCAGTATTTT
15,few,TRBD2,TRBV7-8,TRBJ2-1,CASSFLAGGRNEQFF,TGTGCCAGCAGCTTTTTAGCGGGGGGGCGGAATGAGCAGTTCTTC
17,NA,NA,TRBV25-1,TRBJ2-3,CASSEFSQGFRTDTQYF,TGTGCCAGCAGTGAATTCTCCCAGGGTTTCCGAACGGATACGCAGTATTTT
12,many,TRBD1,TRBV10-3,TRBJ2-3,CAIRDRADTQYF,TGTGCCATCAGGGACAGGGCAGATACGCAGTATTTT
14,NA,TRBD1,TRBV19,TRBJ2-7,CASSSGQGIYEQYF,TGTGCCAGTAGTTCGGGACAGGGAATCTACGAGCAGTACTTC
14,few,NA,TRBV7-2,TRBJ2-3,CASTNGLPTDTQYF,TGTGCCAGCACTAACGGACTTCCCACAGATACGCAGTATTTT